This record concerns one TCR beta chain sequence. Its antigen is not identified. Within the sample, other DNA sequences also encode this same CDR3. The PCR contained 60 Vbeta and 13 Jbeta primers. This table comes from immunoSEQ multiplex PCR, and its TCRdb copy is limited to in-frame clones, with some not included. Of 75,000 to 90,000 clones listed, roughly 78% are singletons. V trimming: 0 bases; J trimming: 1 base; junction bases outside the gene matches: 0. The CDR3 totals 15 residues. The germline V gene encodes CDR1 SGHRS and CDR2 YFSETQ. The data are from a study of cytomegalovirus exposure and HLA in healthy donors. Overall study: Earlier results showed approximately 110 million unique TCR beta sequences derived from roughly 190 million T cells.

Study conclusions and caveats: In an earlier analysis, most TCR beta V segments were productive about 90% or about 30% of the time. Cytomegalovirus association was assigned to about 150 TCR beta chains. Certain sequence variants were highly shared and formed a cluster, and this cluster was likely a sequencing artifact.

The chain employs TRBV5-1 and TRBJ2-3; 9 bases agree with TRBD2. The sequenced sample was PBMCs. The clonotype was recovered from a man aged 40-55 years in good health and CMV-seronegative. The CDR3 spells CASSLGTSGTDTQYF. The DNA for the CDR3 is TGCGCCAGCAGCTTGGGGACTAGCGGCACAGATACGCAGTATTTT.